What follows are 28 T cell receptor beta chains derived from one specimen sequenced in a study of CD8 T cells in Susac syndrome. Reverse transcription of about 0.5 to 1 ug RNA was carried out with random hexamers. TCRdb fed the immunoSEQ multiplex PCR reads into MiXCR, producing one record per CDR3 protein. The table records around 190,000 distinct CDR3 sequences, roughly 94% of them present only once. Material for sequencing was CD4+ T cells from PBMCs. The source is a human donor with Susac syndrome.

The chain couples TRBV6-5 to TRBJ2-7; 7 bases match TRBD1. This CDR3 is 13 amino acids long. After removal of 5 bases from V and 6 bases from J, the junction contained 7 bases not matched to a gene. Germline V gene sequence: CDR1 MNHEY, CDR2 SVGAGI. CDR3 nucleotides: TGTGCCAGCAGTAGGTCGGGGACAGTCGAGCAGTACTTC. Protein product: CASSRSGTVEQYF.

This rearrangement joins TRBV7-2 to TRBJ1-2, with 7 bases identical to TRBD1. The V gene end was trimmed by 2 bases and the J gene end by 5 bases; junction bases not matched to a gene: 8. Germline CDR1 and CDR2: SGHTA and FQGNSA. The CDR3 runs 15 residues. The CDR3 DNA follows: TGTGCCAGCAGCTTAAGCCCCGGGACAGCTTATGGCTACACCTTC. It translates to CASSLSPGTAYGYTF. Complete variable domain (other parts from reference TRBV7-2 and TRBJ1-2): GAGVSQSPSNKVTEKGKDVELRCDPISGHTALYWYRQSLGQGLEFLIYFQGNSAPDKSGLPSDRFSAERTGGSVSTLTIQRTQQEDSAVYLCASSLSPGTAYGYTFGSGTRLTVV.

The chain links TRBV5-4 to TRBJ2-2; no reliable D call. Between the trimmed V and J ends, which lost 4 bases and 5 bases, there was a span of 12 bases. The CDR3 has 14 amino acids. The germline gives CDR1 SGHNT, CDR2 YYREEE (reference sequence). This CDR3 reads CASSPIYGTGELFF. CDR3 bases: TGTGCCAGCAGCCCCATCTATGGAACCGGGGAGCTGTTTTTT.

The chain links TRBV7-3 to TRBJ2-3; a weak D match, TRBD1 (6 bases). V gave up 4 bases and J gave up 0 bases, with 14 bases separating them. The CDR3 is 16 amino acids. Germline CDR1 SGHTA, CDR2 FQGTGA. In DNA, the CDR3 is TGTGCCAGCAGCTCGGACAGACCTACTAGCACAGATACGCAGTATTTT. This codes for CASSSDRPTSTDTQYF.

V is TRBV20-1 and J is TRBJ1-4; 7 bases fit TRBD1. This CDR3 contains 15 residues. V trimming: 3 bases; J trimming: 8 bases; junction bases outside the gene matches: 12. Germline CDR1 reads DFQATT; CDR2 reads SNEGSKA (reference sequence). In nucleotides, the CDR3 is TGCAGTGCTAGGGCGACAGGGACACATGAGGAAAAACTGTTTTTT. This translates into CSARATGTHEEKLFF.

V gene TRBV19 combines with J gene TRBJ2-3, with a weak D call TRBD2 (6 bases). The CDR3 covers 13 residues. Germline-derived CDR1 and CDR2 are LNHDA and SQIVND (reference sequence). The V gene lost 9 bases and the J gene lost 0 bases, with 10 bases spanning the gap. The chain's CDR3 is CASRLGSTDTQYF. The DNA for the CDR3 is TGTGCCAGCCGACTAGGTAGCACAGATACGCAGTATTTT.

The rearrangement joins TRBV10-1 to TRBJ2-5; D gene uncertain. Germline assignment: CDR1 WNHNN and CDR2 SYGVQD (reference sequence). The V end lost 0 bases, the J end lost 2 bases, and 7 bases lay between the germline ends. The CDR3 is made up of 14 amino acids. The CDR3 sequence is CASSESGAQETQYF. In DNA, the CDR3 is TGCGCCAGCAGTGAGTCAGGAGCGCAAGAGACCCAGTACTTC.

This clonotype was recorded only once. The CDR3: CASSLGQGKNTEAFF. The CDR3 DNA is TGTGCCAGCAGCCTGGGACAGGGTAAGAACACTGAAGCTTTCTTT. The chain has TRBV4-2 and TRBJ1-1, with 9 nucleotides matching TRBD1. Germline assignment: CDR1 LGHNA and CDR2 YNFKEQ. J lost 1 base, V lost 4 bases, and 4 bases had no gene match. The CDR3 extends over 15 amino acids.

This chain uses TRBV7-3 with TRBJ2-1, with 11 bases identical to TRBD2. From germline, CDR1 is SGHTA and CDR2 FQGTGA. The J segment lost 8 bases and the V segment lost 1 base, leaving 7 bases of the junction unmatched. This CDR3 comprises 16 residues. The CDR3 DNA is TGTGCCAGCAGCTTAAGGGGTCTAGCGGGGGGTGATGAGCAGTTCTTC. Translated, it gives CASSLRGLAGGDEQFF.

The chain links TRBV12-3 or TRBV12-4 to TRBJ1-2; 8 nucleotides match TRBD1. V dropped 3 bases and J dropped 8; count of bases not matched to a gene: 8. The CDR3 sequence is 14 residues long. For the CDR3, the DNA is TGTGCCAGCAGTTTCCAGGGACAGGCAAAGGGCTACACCTTC. Translating it yields CASSFQGQAKGYTF.

This clonotype was picked up one time. The gene calls are TRBV30 and TRBJ1-4, with 8 bases matching TRBD1. Germline V CDR1 and CDR2: GTSNPN, SVGIG (reference sequence). The trim removed 5 bases at V and 6 bases at J, leaving 2 bases unmatched. The CDR3 loop spans 12 amino acids. CDR3 sequence reads: CAWGQGYEKLFF. The CDR3 DNA reads as TGTGCCTGGGGACAGGGTTATGAAAAACTGTTTTTT.

The V call is TRBV5-6, the J call TRBJ2-6, with 7 bases that match TRBD1. Germline V gene sequence: CDR1 SGHDT, CDR2 YYEEEE. The CDR3 is made up of 20 amino acids. J gave up 0 bases and V 3 bases, and 15 bases lay outside the gene matches. CDR3 DNA: TGTGCCAGCAGCTCCATCCTGAGGCAGGGGGTTAGCTCTGGGGCCAACGTCCTGACTTTC. This codes for CASSSILRQGVSSGANVLTF.

This clonotype was detected once. This chain connects TRBV2 to TRBJ2-4, with a possible D match to TRBD1 (6 bases). The germline V gene encodes CDR1 SNHLY and CDR2 FYNNEI. Trimming stripped 4 bases from V and 6 bases from J, with 13 bases between. The CDR3 spans 14 residues. DNA of the CDR3: TGTGCCAGCAGTGGAGAACAGGGTAGAAACATTCAGTACTTC. This translates into CASSGEQGRNIQYF. Filled out from reference TRBV2 and TRBJ2-4, the complete variable domain reads EPEVTQTPSHQVTQMGQEVILRCVPISNHLYFYWYRQILGQKVEFLVSFYNNEISEKSEIFDDQFSVERPDGSNFTLKIRSTKLEDSAMYFCASSGEQGRNIQYFGAGTRLSVL.

The chain combines TRBV9 with TRBJ2-7; TRBD1 is a possible D gene (6 bases). Trimming removed 0 bases from V and 3 bases from J, with 16 bases in between. The germline V gene has CDR1 SGDLS and CDR2 YYNGEE. CDR3 length equals 16 residues. The CDR3 DNA follows: TGTGCCAGCAGCGTAGCCCCGGCAGGGGAATACTACGAGCAGTACTTC. This translates into CASSVAPAGEYYEQYF.

This chain joins TRBV25-1 and TRBJ1-2; 7 nucleotides agree with TRBD1. Germline V lookup: CDR1 MGHDK, CDR2 SYGVNS. V shed 6 bases, J shed 7 bases, and the junction held 17 bases outside the gene matches. The CDR3 covers 16 residues. CDR3 bases: TGTGCCAGCAGCCAACTTAGACAGGGCCTCTTCGGTGGCTACACCTTC. It encodes CASSQLRQGLFGGYTF.

The genes are TRBV11-2 and TRBJ2-7; 8 nucleotides align to TRBD2. Germline V gives CDR1 SGHAT, CDR2 FQNNGV. The CDR3 has 14 residues. V dropped 1 base and J dropped 3; count of bases not matched to a gene: 2. CDR3 residues: CASSLAGGLYEQYF. The CDR3 DNA reads TGTGCCAGCAGCTTAGCGGGGGGGCTCTACGAGCAGTACTTC.

CDR3 sequence: CASSSGLADYNEQFF. For the CDR3, the DNA is TGTGCCAGCAGTTCGGGACTAGCGGATTACAATGAGCAGTTCTTC. The chain links TRBV12-3 or TRBV12-4 to TRBJ2-1; 11 bases align to TRBD2. V lost 4 bases, J lost 4 bases, and 3 bases stayed unmatched. CDR3 length: 15 amino acids.

This chain uses TRBV12-3 or TRBV12-4 with TRBJ2-1; possibly TRBD2 for D (6 bases). The CDR3 totals 12 residues. The ends were cut back, 5 bases at V and 15 bases at J, with 17 bases in the middle. The CDR3 reads CASSPPLGRLFF. In nucleotides, the CDR3 is TGTGCCAGCAGTCCGCCCCTGGGGAGGCTGTTCTTC.

The chain uses TRBV4-3 and TRBJ1-2; 7 bases fit TRBD1. The length of the CDR3 is 15 residues. Losses at the gene ends were 1 base for V and 4 bases for J; bases not matched to a gene: 6. The germline V gene encodes CDR1 LGHNA and CDR2 YSLEER. The CDR3 sequence is CASSQGGGRSYGYTF. The CDR3, as DNA: TGCGCCAGCAGCCAAGGAGGGGGCAGAAGCTATGGCTACACCTTC.

This chain joins TRBV10-2 and TRBJ1-5; no definite D call. Per the germline V gene, CDR1 is WSHSY and CDR2 is SAAADI. The CDR3 totals 12 residues. Trimming removed 1 base at V and 6 bases at J, with 4 bases between. The CDR3 protein is CASSEFGQPQHF. In DNA, the CDR3 is TGCGCCAGCAGTGAGTTTGGTCAGCCCCAGCATTTT.

The chain is built from TRBV30 and TRBJ2-3; D could derive from TRBD1 or TRBD2 (5 bases each). The V gene lost 5 bases and the J gene lost 0 bases, with 6 bases spanning the gap. This CDR3 has 12 residues. The germline gives CDR1 GTSNPN, CDR2 SVGIG (reference sequence). CDR3 residues: CAWGDSTDTQYF. CDR3 DNA sequence: TGTGCCTGGGGGGACAGCACAGATACGCAGTATTTT.

The rearrangement links TRBV4-1 to TRBJ2-3; 7 bases map to TRBD1. Germline-derived CDR1 and CDR2 are MGHRA and YSYEKL. CDR3 size: 16 residues. V shed 0 bases, J shed 2 bases, and the junction held 5 bases outside the gene matches. CDR3 residues: CASSQEEDRFTDTQYF. In nucleotides, the CDR3 is TGCGCCAGCAGCCAAGAGGAGGACAGGTTCACAGATACGCAGTATTTT.

The chain recombines TRBV6-1 with TRBJ1-5, with no clear D. V was shortened by 8 bases and J by 3 bases, with 5 bases between the two germline ends. The CDR3 consists of 11 residues. Germline assignment: CDR1 MNHNS and CDR2 SASEGT. The CDR3 sequence is CASDNNQPQHF. The CDR3 DNA reads TGTGCCAGCGACAACAATCAGCCCCAGCATTTT.

The sample holds one count of this clonotype. The V and J genes are TRBV9 and TRBJ2-2; D gene ambiguous. CDR3 length equals 13 residues. V shed 3 bases and J shed 3 bases, with 6 bases lying between them. Germline lookup yields CDR1 SGDLS and CDR2 YYNGEE. Here the CDR3 reads CASSGSHTGELFF. Here the CDR3 DNA reads TGTGCCAGCAGCGGGTCCCACACCGGGGAGCTGTTTTTT.

The DNA for the CDR3 is TGTGCCAGCAGTCCTGACTCTAGAGTCGGGACCCAGTACTTC. This gives the protein CASSPDSRVGTQYF. The gene calls are TRBV7-3 and TRBJ2-5; no definite D call. V shed 6 bases and J shed 7 bases, with 18 bases lying between them. The CDR3 sequence is 14 residues long. In germline, CDR1 is SGHTA, CDR2 FQGTGA.

The chain combines TRBV12-3 or TRBV12-4 with TRBJ2-4, with D perhaps TRBD2 (6 bases). The V end was cut by 7 bases, the J end by 1 base, with 14 bases between. This CDR3 has 15 residues. The CDR3 here is CASNLSGAAKNIQYF. The CDR3 DNA is TGTGCCAGCAACCTTTCGGGAGCGGCCAAAAACATTCAGTACTTC.

This clonotype was observed a handful of times. The rearrangement joins TRBV11-1 to TRBJ1-5; D is possibly TRBD1 (6 bases). CDR3 size: 12 residues. Trimming took off 5 bases at V and 4 bases at J, with 6 bases between the two ends. Germline CDR1 is SGHAT and CDR2 is FQDESV (reference sequence). CDR3 DNA sequence: TGTGCCAGCAGCCAGGGGAATCAGCCCCAGCATTTT. Translated: CASSQGNQPQHF.

The CDR3 sequence: CAWSRGQTSSYNSPLHF. In nucleotides, the CDR3 is TGTGCCTGGAGTAGGGGACAAACTAGCTCCTATAATTCACCCCTCCACTTT. J is TRBJ1-6 and V is TRBV30, with a tentative D call TRBD1 (6 bases). The CDR3 totals 17 residues. Germline lookup yields CDR1 GTSNPN and CDR2 SVGIG (reference sequence). Trimming left V 2 bases short and J 0 bases short, with 14 bases between.